The next 25 T cell receptor beta chains were all read from a single sample in a study of PD-L1 blockade in urothelial cancer. Measured with immunoSEQ multiplex PCR; TCRdb has only the in-frame clones, and not every one. The sample has approximately 100,000 clones; over 75% are singletons. The sequencing used PBMCs, collected around atezolizumab (anti-PD-L1) treatment. These receptors were taken from a man aged 45-65 years with urothelial cancer.

The chain couples TRBV19 to TRBJ1-6; TRBD1 might be the D (5 bases). The germline gives CDR1 LNHDA, CDR2 SQIVND (reference sequence). The CDR3 covers 16 residues. Trimming stripped 3 bases from V and 6 bases from J, with 15 bases between. In DNA, the CDR3 is TGTGCCAGTAGTATCTCGCAGGGTGGTGTTAATTCACCCCTCCACTTT. It encodes CASSISQGGVNSPLHF. The entire variable domain, with the rest obtained from reference TRBV19 and TRBJ1-6, is as follows: DGGITQSPKYLFRKEGQNVTLSCEQNLNHDAMYWYRQDPGQGLRLIYYSQIVNDFQKGDIAEGYSVSREKKESFPLTVTSAQKNPTAFYLCASSISQGGVNSPLHFGNGTRLTVT.

This clone was counted between two and nine times. The chain recombines TRBV10-3 with TRBJ1-6; possible D gene TRBD1, 5 bases. The CDR3 runs 13 residues. Germline values: CDR1 ENHRY, CDR2 SYGVKD. The V end lost 8 bases, the J end lost 6 bases, and 11 bases lay between the germline ends. The CDR3 DNA sequence: TGTGCCATCCAGAGCCAGGGTAATTCACCCCTCCACTTT. Protein product: CAIQSQGNSPLHF.

This clone appeared a single time. V usage is TRBV19 and J usage is TRBJ1-5; 7 nucleotides match TRBD1. Germline CDR1 and CDR2: LNHDA and SQIVND (reference sequence). This CDR3 is built from 17 residues. The junction had 8 bases not matched to a gene; V was cut back by 1 base and J by 2 bases. The CDR3 DNA reads TGTGCCAGTAGTATAGGCAGAACAGGGGTAGGCAATCAGCCCCAGCATTTT. Encoded protein: CASSIGRTGVGNQPQHF.

The chain joins TRBV19 to TRBJ1-5; maybe TRBD1 (6 bases). V was trimmed by 6 bases and J by 4 bases, leaving 13 bases between them. The CDR3 is 14 amino acids. Germline V gives CDR1 LNHDA, CDR2 SQIVND (reference sequence). CDR3 coding DNA: TGTGCCAGTAGGATGACAGGACCTAATCAGCCCCAGCATTTT. It translates to CASRMTGPNQPQHF.

The J gene is TRBJ1-6, the V gene TRBV7-9; maybe TRBD1 (5 bases). Germline V lookup: CDR1 SEHNR, CDR2 FQNEAQ (reference sequence). V was pared by 5 bases and J by 7 bases, with 18 bases between. The CDR3 spans 16 residues. The CDR3 DNA is TGTGCCAGCAGCCAAATAACCTTGGGGGGGAATTCACCCCTCCACTTT. The encoded protein is CASSQITLGGNSPLHF.

This chain uses TRBV25-1 with TRBJ2-3; 8 bases agree with TRBD2. V was clipped by 6 bases and J by 5 bases; unmatched bases: 10. The V gene's germline CDR1 is MGHDK and CDR2 SYGVNS. The CDR3 consists of 15 residues. The CDR3 sequence is CASRTLGRVGDTQYF. The DNA of the CDR3 is TGTGCCAGCAGGACTCTCGGGAGGGTCGGAGATACGCAGTATTTT.

The chain links TRBV9 to TRBJ1-5; 7 bases agree with TRBD1. The V gene's germline CDR1 is SGDLS and CDR2 YYNGEE. This CDR3 has 15 amino acids. Trimming cost V 0 bases and J 0 bases; bases outside gene matches: 0. CDR3 DNA sequence: TGTGCCAGCAGCGTAGCAGGGGGTAGCAATCAGCCCCAGCATTTT. Translating gives CASSVAGGSNQPQHF.

This clone came up once. The CDR3 here is CASSFSGFTDTQYF. Written as DNA, the CDR3 is TGTGCCAGCAGCTTCTCCGGGTTCACAGATACGCAGTATTTT. This chain connects TRBV7-9 to TRBJ2-3; D not certain. The CDR3 covers 14 residues. From germline, CDR1 is SEHNR and CDR2 FQNEAQ (reference sequence). V lost 3 bases and J 2 bases, leaving 9 bases between the germline ends.

This clone turned up a few times. This chain connects TRBV18 to TRBJ2-7; 14 nucleotides agree with TRBD2. Germline loops: CDR1 KGHSH, CDR2 LQKENI. The V gene end was trimmed by 8 bases and the J gene end by 0 bases; junction bases not matched to a gene: 3. The CDR3 is made up of 15 amino acids. The CDR3 loop reads CASQGTSGSSYEQYF. The CDR3 DNA reads as TGTGCCAGCCAGGGGACTAGCGGGAGCTCCTACGAGCAGTACTTC. Full variable domain (missing parts from reference TRBV18 and TRBJ2-7): NAGVMQNPRHLVRRRGQEARLRCSPMKGHSHVYWYRQLPEEGLKFMVYLQKENIIDESGMPKERFSAEFPKEGPSILRIQQVVRGDSAAYFCASQGTSGSSYEQYFGPGTRLTVT.

V is TRBV18 and J is TRBJ1-5, with D hard to call. Germline lookup yields CDR1 KGHSH and CDR2 LQKENI. The germline V and J ends were trimmed by 2 bases and 9 bases, with 20 bases remaining between them. CDR3 length: 16 amino acids. CDR3 DNA sequence: TGTGCCAGCTCACCATCTACGCCCGCGGGCCTAGGGCCCCAGCATTTT. This encodes CASSPSTPAGLGPQHF.

This sequence joins TRBV9 and TRBJ1-3; perhaps TRBD1 as D (6 bases). The CDR3 covers 15 residues. The germline V gene has CDR1 SGDLS and CDR2 YYNGEE. Trimming took 5 bases from V and 0 from J, leaving 12 bases between them. CDR3 residues: CASRGTGSSGNTIYF. The CDR3 DNA sequence: TGTGCCAGCAGAGGAACAGGGTCCTCTGGAAACACCATATATTTT.

The chain carries TRBV7-2 and TRBJ1-2; D not resolved. Germline CDR1 reads SGHTA; CDR2 reads FQGNSA. The CDR3 consists of 14 residues. Trimming shortened V by 5 bases and J by 5 bases, and 15 bases separated the two germline ends. The CDR3 DNA reads TGTGCCAGCAGCCCCGTGGTTCCAGGTTATGGCTACACCTTC. Encoded protein: CASSPVVPGYGYTF.

There are a few counts of this clone. The V gene is TRBV19, the J gene TRBJ1-1, with D possibly being TRBD1 (6 bases). Germline V gene sequence: CDR1 LNHDA, CDR2 SQIVND (reference sequence). Trimming shortened V by 1 base and J by 7 bases, and 10 bases separated the two germline ends. This CDR3 contains 13 residues. The CDR3: CASSIGGQSEAFF. The CDR3, as DNA: TGTGCCAGTAGTATAGGAGGACAGAGTGAAGCTTTCTTT.

The CDR3 nucleotides are TGTGCCAGCAGTTTACTCGGGGGTCCGGGGGGAAACACCATATATTTT. It codes for CASSLLGGPGGNTIYF. This chain joins TRBV28 and TRBJ1-3; perhaps TRBD1 as D (5 bases). Germline V gives CDR1 MDHEN, CDR2 SYDVKM. Between the trimmed V and J ends, which lost 2 bases and 4 bases, there was a span of 15 bases. The CDR3 runs to 16 residues.

This chain connects TRBV6-6 to TRBJ1-6, with D perhaps matching TRBD1 (5 bases). Germline CDR1 and CDR2: MNHNY and SVGAGI (reference sequence). The V end lost 0 bases, the J end lost 10 bases, and 16 bases lay between the germline ends. This CDR3 has 16 residues. The CDR3 here is CASSYSPLGGDSPLHF. The CDR3 region has the DNA TGTGCCAGCAGTTACTCGCCTTTGGGGGGAGACTCACCCCTCCACTTT.

This clone has only a few counts. The chain links TRBV7-8 to TRBJ2-5; TRBD2 agrees at 7 bases. The germline V gene has CDR1 SGHVS and CDR2 FQNEAQ. This CDR3 region has 15 residues. Germline trimming cut 5 bases from V and 1 base from J; bases unmatched to any gene: 7. The CDR3 DNA reads TGTGCCAGCAGCAGAGCGGGACGCAGCCAAGAGACCCAGTACTTC. This sequence encodes CASSRAGRSQETQYF.

The rearrangement uses TRBV6-1 and TRBJ1-5; no reliable D call. V lost 7 bases and J 5 bases, leaving 12 bases between the germline ends. This CDR3 is built from 13 residues. Germline V gives CDR1 MNHNS, CDR2 SASEGT. In nucleotides, the CDR3 is TGTGCCAGCAAAGGCGGGCGAGATCAGCCCCAGCATTTT. Amino acids: CASKGGRDQPQHF.

This clone appeared a single time. This sequence joins TRBV11-2 and TRBJ2-7, with 7 bases identical to TRBD2. The germline V gene has CDR1 SGHAT and CDR2 FQNNGV. This CDR3 spans 15 amino acids. Trimming cost V 5 bases and J 0 bases; bases outside gene matches: 7. The DNA of the CDR3 is TGTGCCAGCAGCCATAGACTAGCCAGCTCCTACGAGCAGTACTTC. It is translated as CASSHRLASSYEQYF.

J is TRBJ1-2 and V is TRBV15; D remains unclear. Germline V gene sequence: CDR1 LNHNV, CDR2 YYDKDF (reference sequence). Between the trimmed V and J ends, which lost 3 bases and 1 base, there was a span of 3 bases. This CDR3 has 12 amino acids. The CDR3 sequence: CATSSRNYGYTF. CDR3 sequence (DNA): TGTGCCACCAGCAGTCGTAACTATGGCTACACCTTC.

The gene calls are TRBV5-6 and TRBJ2-3; 15 bases are a match to TRBD2. CDR1 is SGHDT, CDR2 YYEEEE, per germline. Germline trimming cut 3 bases from V and 1 base from J; bases unmatched to any gene: 3. The CDR3 is made up of 17 amino acids. The CDR3 DNA reads TGTGCCAGCAGCTCGCGGACTAGCGGGAGGGGCACAGATACGCAGTATTTT. It yields the protein CASSSRTSGRGTDTQYF.

The V call is TRBV21-1, the J call TRBJ1-1; whether TRBD1, the table's D call, matches the DNA was not checked. TRBV21-1 is reported as a pseudogene. The length of the CDR3 is 17 residues. CDR3 bases: TGTGCCAGCAGCAAACGGGGATCTGCAGGGGGCTTATCACCAGCTTTCTTT. Translation: CASSKRGSAGGLSPAFF.

The V and J genes are TRBV19 and TRBJ1-5, with a weak D call TRBD1 (6 bases). There are 22 residues in the CDR3. Trimming stripped 2 bases from V and 1 base from J, with 30 bases between. In germline, CDR1 is LNHDA, CDR2 SQIVND (reference sequence). This CDR3 reads CASSIIIGGRGARTVSNQPQHF. In DNA form, the CDR3 reads TGTGCCAGTAGTATAATTATCGGAGGTCGGGGGGCGCGGACGGTCAGCAATCAGCCCCAGCATTTT.

This clone has only one observation. J is TRBJ2-1 and V is TRBV5-1, with 9 bases aligning to TRBD2. The CDR3 sequence is 16 residues long. V was pared by 0 bases and J by 5 bases, with 6 bases of the junction left unmatched. Germline V gene data show CDR1 as SGHRS and CDR2 as YFSETQ. The CDR3, as DNA: TGCGCCAGCAGCTTGGTTGCTAGCGGGGCCAACAATGAGCAGTTCTTC. It yields the protein CASSLVASGANNEQFF.

This sequence joins TRBV7-2 and TRBJ2-7, with a weak D call TRBD2 (5 bases). Germline loops: CDR1 SGHTA, CDR2 FQGNSA. This CDR3 has 17 residues. V was cut by 1 base and J by 5 bases, with 21 bases left in between. The CDR3 protein is CASSLGAAGAAEHEQYF. CDR3 DNA sequence: TGTGCCAGCAGCTTAGGAGCGGCAGGAGCAGCGGAGCACGAGCAGTACTTC. The variable domain in full, completed from reference TRBV7-2 and TRBJ2-7, reads GAGVSQSPSNKVTEKGKDVELRCDPISGHTALYWYRQSLGQGLEFLIYFQGNSAPDKSGLPSDRFSAERTGGSVSTLTIQRTQQEDSAVYLCASSLGAAGAAEHEQYFGPGTRLTVT.

The table lists this clone with a few counts. The chain combines TRBV30 with TRBJ1-1, with a weak D call TRBD1 (6 bases). This CDR3 has 15 amino acids. V dropped 2 bases and J dropped 1 base, with 14 bases sitting between them. Germline V gene lookup returns CDR1 GTSNPN and CDR2 SVGIG (reference sequence). The CDR3 here is CAWSLRQVWNTEAFF. The CDR3 DNA reads as TGTGCCTGGAGTTTAAGACAGGTATGGAACACTGAAGCTTTCTTT.